The source of this TCR beta chain is a study of blood T cell repertoires in COVID-19. Background on the study: Specimens from acute and convalescent COVID-19 originated in the United States, Italy and Spain. PBMCs, B-cell-depleted T cells, or T cells were the source of the cDNA or gDNA that made up the material.

Per the authors' pipeline: Nucleated cell number was recorded as an estimate derived from reference gene primer amplification. Sequenced by immunoSEQ multiplex PCR; TCRdb stores in-frame clones only, minus some. V, J and clone size are those of that table, while D and trimming were read from the DNA. The table shows 210,000 or so clones, with around nine tenths occurring only once. Trimming at V came to 5 bases and at J to 2 bases, leaving 2 bases not matched to a gene. Per germline, CDR1 MDHEN and CDR2 SYDVKM. The CDR3 sequence is 15 residues long. V and J are TRBV28 and TRBJ2-1, with 11 bases identical to TRBD2. The sequencing sample was made of peripheral blood. This sequence was found in a man aged 40-49 years with acute or convalescent COVID-19. The DNA of the CDR3 is TGTGCCAGCAGTAATAGCGGGGGGGCCTACAATGAGCAGTTCTTC. Translating gives CASSNSGGAYNEQFF.